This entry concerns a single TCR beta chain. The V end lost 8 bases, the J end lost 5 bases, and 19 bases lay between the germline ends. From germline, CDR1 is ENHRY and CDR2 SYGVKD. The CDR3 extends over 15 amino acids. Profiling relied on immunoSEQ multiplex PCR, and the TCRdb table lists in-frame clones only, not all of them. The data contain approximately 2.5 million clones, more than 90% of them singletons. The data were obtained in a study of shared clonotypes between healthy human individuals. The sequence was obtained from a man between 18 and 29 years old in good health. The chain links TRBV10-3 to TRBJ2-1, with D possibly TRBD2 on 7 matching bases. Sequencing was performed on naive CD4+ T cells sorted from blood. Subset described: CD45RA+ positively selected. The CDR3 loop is CAIGGAGALDNEQFF. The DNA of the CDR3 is TGTGCCATCGGGGGGGCGGGAGCACTCGACAATGAGCAGTTCTTC.